This T cell receptor beta chain was identified during a study of CD8 T cells in ankylosing spondylitis. Study-level points and caveats: Made up of eight highly homologous variants, a TCR beta motif appeared characteristic of ankylosing spondylitis blood. Significant enrichment of disease-linked clones was reportedly seen in matched ankylosing spondylitis synovial fluid.

A single record per CDR3 protein comes from TCRdb applying MiXCR to the 5' RACE reads. The sample includes 700,000 to 1,000,000 distinct CDR3 sequences, 10% to 15% of them seen just once. This clonotype was found a few times. The antigen remains undetermined. CDR3 length: 14 amino acids. The germline gives CDR1 KGHSH, CDR2 LQKENI. Trimming took off 1 base at V and 6 bases at J, with 10 bases between the two ends. Sequencing was carried out using blood, either unsorted or a sorted T cell fraction (not recorded which). The chain employs TRBV18 and TRBJ2-1; D is unresolved. The sequence was obtained from a male donor with ankylosing spondylitis. The CDR3 here is CASSPRQASNEQFF. CDR3 bases: TGTGCCAGCTCACCACGGCAGGCATCCAATGAGCAGTTCTTC.